Presented here are 24 T cell receptor beta chains from one specimen sequenced in a study of graft-versus-host responses after intestinal transplantation. Using immunoSEQ multiplex PCR, the repertoire was profiled, and TCRdb retains in-frame clones only, with some absent. The repertoire holds nearly 110,000 clones, with roughly 90% as singletons. No antigens are known for them. The material sequenced was unstimulated CD4+ T cells sorted from spleen or lymph node cells, taken before transplant. These receptors originate from a human donor who was the organ donor for an intestinal transplant.

The rearrangement uses TRBV7-3 and TRBJ2-2; D not resolved. Trimming stripped 1 base from V and 2 bases from J, with 11 bases between. The CDR3 runs to 16 residues. Germline V gene lookup returns CDR1 SGHTA and CDR2 FQGTGA. CDR3 residues: CASSLNHPGNTGELFF. CDR3 coding DNA: TGTGCCAGCAGCTTAAACCATCCCGGAAACACCGGGGAGCTGTTTTTT.

This chain connects TRBV5-6 to TRBJ1-4, with D uncertain. The CDR3 is made up of 17 amino acids. V was cut by 0 bases and J by 6 bases, with 18 bases left in between. Per the germline V gene, CDR1 is SGHDT and CDR2 is YYEEEE. This CDR3 reads CASSLGPPRPRDEKLFF. CDR3 nucleotide sequence: TGTGCCAGCAGCTTGGGACCCCCACGGCCGCGGGATGAAAAACTGTTTTTT. Drawing the rest from reference TRBV5-6 and TRBJ1-4, the complete variable domain is DAGVTQSPTHLIKTRGQQVTLRCSPKSGHDTVSWYQQALGQGPQFIFQYYEEEERQRGNFPDRFSGHQFPNYSSELNVNALLLGDSALYLCASSLGPPRPRDEKLFFGSGTQLSVL.

J is TRBJ1-1 and V is TRBV7-2, with 8 bases lining up with TRBD1. This CDR3 contains 16 residues. Germline V gene lookup returns CDR1 SGHTA and CDR2 FQGNSA. Trimming took 4 bases from V and 4 from J; bases not matched to a gene: 11. The DNA of the CDR3 is TGTGCCAGCAGCTCCAGGGGGCGAGGGGTGGGCACTGAAGCTTTCTTT. This gives the protein CASSSRGRGVGTEAFF.

This clone is a singleton in its sample. The rearrangement uses TRBV6-5 and TRBJ2-5; 8 bases are a match to TRBD1. Matching the DNA end better, TRBJ2-7 makes the J call doubtful. The CDR3 spans 14 residues. The germline V gene encodes CDR1 MNHEY and CDR2 SVGAGI. CDR3: CASSPDRGHYEQYF. CDR3 bases: TGTGCCAGCAGTCCAGACAGGGGTCACTACGAGCAGTACTTC.

The chain carries TRBV25-1 and TRBJ1-1, with D unclear. The CDR3 sequence is 12 residues long. In germline, CDR1 is MGHDK, CDR2 SYGVNS. The V end lost 3 bases, the J end lost 11 bases, and 13 bases lay between the germline ends. Here the CDR3 reads CASSEDRIGAFF. The CDR3 DNA sequence: TGTGCCAGCAGTGAGGATCGAATTGGGGCTTTCTTT.

The genes are TRBV6-5 and TRBJ1-2; 10 bases line up with TRBD1. The CDR3 is 15 residues long. V trimming: 4 bases; J trimming: 8 bases; junction bases outside the gene matches: 10. From germline, CDR1 is MNHEY and CDR2 SVGAGI. This CDR3 reads CASSFYGTGAGGYTF. The CDR3 nucleotides read TGTGCCAGCAGTTTTTACGGGACAGGGGCCGGGGGCTACACCTTC.

The chain links TRBV18 to TRBJ2-7, with 8 bases identical to TRBD1. The V segment lost 5 bases and the J segment 4 bases; nucleotides outside the gene matches: 10. Germline CDR1 KGHSH, CDR2 LQKENI. The CDR3 spans 15 residues. CDR3 nucleotide sequence: TGTGCCAGCTCATATGACAGGGGCACTGGGTACGAGCAGTACTTC. This codes for CASSYDRGTGYEQYF.

This chain joins TRBV5-6 and TRBJ1-5, with D uncertain. Germline V gene sequence: CDR1 SGHDT, CDR2 YYEEEE. This CDR3 contains 15 residues. The V end was cut by 1 base, the J end by 3 bases, with 11 bases between. The DNA for the CDR3 is TGTGCCAGCAGCTTGTTCATTGGGGACAATCAGCCCCAGCATTTT. Translating gives CASSLFIGDNQPQHF.

The CDR3 sequence: CASSEPGQREKLFF. The DNA for the CDR3 is TGCGCCAGCAGTGAGCCGGGACAGCGAGAAAAACTGTTTTTT. The chain uses TRBV23-1 and TRBJ1-4; 7 bases agree with TRBD1. TRBV23-1 is an open reading frame, and its role is uncertain. V gave up 5 bases and J gave up 8 bases; unmatched junction bases: 8. The CDR3 consists of 14 residues.

Points on this clone: One end of the junction varies from germline; a read error may be responsible. The chain employs TRBV7-9 and TRBJ1-2; D may be TRBD1 (6 bases). The length of the CDR3 is 17 residues. CDR1 is SEHNR, CDR2 FQNEAQ, per germline (reference sequence). CDR3 region: CASSAGNRDEVSYGYAF. The CDR3 nucleotides are TGTGCCAGCAGCGCCGGCAACAGGGATGAAGTCTCCTATGGCTACGCCTTC.

This sequence joins TRBV10-1 and TRBJ2-7; 10 positions agree with TRBD2. The germline V gene encodes CDR1 WNHNN and CDR2 SYGVQD (reference sequence). The trim removed 5 bases at V and 2 bases at J, leaving 6 bases unmatched. The CDR3 totals 15 residues. The CDR3 DNA reads as TGCGCCAGCAGTCCCTTAGCGGGAGGTACCTACGAGCAGTACTTC. Amino acids: CASSPLAGGTYEQYF.

V is TRBV4-2 and J is TRBJ2-1; TRBD2 matches at 8 bases. The CDR3 is 16 amino acids. Losses at the gene ends were 0 bases for V and 6 bases for J; bases not matched to a gene: 7. Germline lookup yields CDR1 LGHNA and CDR2 YNFKEQ. In DNA form, the CDR3 reads TGTGCCAGCAGCCAAGATTGGCTAGCGGGTACCAATGAGCAGTTCTTC. Protein: CASSQDWLAGTNEQFF.

This chain joins TRBV4-2 and TRBJ2-2; 10 nucleotides align to TRBD1. The CDR3 is 16 residues long. V lost 7 bases to trimming and J lost 2 bases; unmatched junction nucleotides: 7. The germline gives CDR1 LGHNA, CDR2 YNFKEQ. The CDR3 DNA reads TGTGCCAGCACCCCAGACAGGGGGCAAAACACCGGGGAGCTGTTTTTT. As protein: CASTPDRGQNTGELFF.

V and J are TRBV6-1 and TRBJ1-6, with D perhaps TRBD1 (5 bases). Trimming left V 2 bases short and J 9 bases short, with 11 bases between. Germline CDR1 is MNHNS and CDR2 is SASEGT. CDR3 length equals 14 residues. CDR3 sequence (DNA): TGTGCCAGCAGTGAAAAGGGACGAAGTTCACCCCTCCACTTT. This codes for CASSEKGRSSPLHF.

The chain is built from TRBV2 and TRBJ2-5, with TRBD1 identical over 7 bases. Germline trimming cut 7 bases from V and 5 bases from J; bases unmatched to any gene: 4. The germline V gene has CDR1 SNHLY and CDR2 FYNNEI. This CDR3 has 12 amino acids. The CDR3 DNA is TGTGCCAGCATTCAAGGGGGCGAGACCCAGTACTTC. Translating gives CASIQGGETQYF.

The chain employs TRBV19 and TRBJ1-5; 7 bases are shared with TRBD1. Germline V CDR1 and CDR2: LNHDA, SQIVND (reference sequence). V lost 8 bases to trimming and J lost 5 bases; unmatched junction nucleotides: 15. This CDR3 contains 16 residues. The CDR3 nucleotides are TGTGCCAGTTGTCCTAACAGGGGTTTTACGGATCAGCCCCAGCATTTT. Residues: CASCPNRGFTDQPQHF.

The V and J genes are TRBV7-8 and TRBJ2-4; no definite D call. Germline V gene lookup returns CDR1 SGHVS and CDR2 FQNEAQ. CDR3 length: 15 residues. Trimming removed 4 bases from V and 6 bases from J, with 16 bases in between. CDR3 amino acids: CASSSVPGPINIQYF. The CDR3 nucleotides read TGTGCCAGCAGCTCTGTCCCGGGTCCTATAAACATTCAGTACTTC.

V usage is TRBV2 and J usage is TRBJ2-7; D not resolved. This CDR3 has 12 residues. Trimming stripped 6 bases from V and 0 bases from J, with 6 bases between. Germline V gene lookup returns CDR1 SNHLY and CDR2 FYNNEI. The CDR3 region has the DNA TGTGCCAGCAGAAGGGCCTCCTACGAGCAGTACTTC. This encodes CASRRASYEQYF.

J is TRBJ1-5 and V is TRBV7-7; D unresolved. The CDR3 has 13 residues. Trimming took 3 bases from V and 6 from J, leaving 9 bases between them. In germline, CDR1 is SSHAT, CDR2 FNYEAQ (reference sequence). The CDR3 coding sequence is TGTGCCAGCAGCTTTCGGGTTGGTCAGCCCCAGCATTTT. Encoded protein: CASSFRVGQPQHF.

V is TRBV6-5 and J is TRBJ2-7, with 10 nucleotides matching TRBD1. There are 15 residues in the CDR3. The germline gives CDR1 MNHEY, CDR2 SVGAGI. V shed 7 bases, J shed 2 bases, and the junction held 8 bases outside the gene matches. The CDR3 protein is CASKRTGTGAYEQYF. The CDR3 bases are TGTGCCAGCAAAAGGACCGGGACAGGGGCCTACGAGCAGTACTTC.

This clone appeared a few times. CDR3 residues: CASRGAGTGNTIYF. The CDR3, as DNA: TGTGCCAGCCGAGGAGCAGGGACAGGAAACACCATATATTTT. The chain is built from TRBV19 and TRBJ1-3; a weak D match, TRBD1 (6 bases). The CDR3 is made up of 14 amino acids. V lost 9 bases, J lost 4 bases, and 16 bases lay in between. Germline loops: CDR1 LNHDA, CDR2 SQIVND (reference sequence).

A few counts support this clone. The genes are TRBV7-9 and TRBJ2-5; 8 bases align to TRBD1. Judging by the DNA end, TRBJ2-7 fits better; the J call may be wrong. The CDR3 loop spans 15 amino acids. Germline values: CDR1 SEHNR, CDR2 FQNEAQ (reference sequence). The CDR3 loop is CASSPRTGNSYEQYF. The CDR3 DNA reads TGTGCCAGCAGCCCTCGGACAGGGAACTCCTACGAGCAGTACTTC.

With regard to this clone: The junction shows a germline mismatch at one end, possibly a read error. This CDR3 is also generated by other DNA sequences in the sample. This chain connects TRBV7-6 to TRBJ2-5; D unresolved. The CDR3 extends over 14 amino acids. Looked up from germline, CDR1 is SGHVS and CDR2 is FNYEAQ. The DNA for the CDR3 is TGCGCCAGCAGCTTAGCATCAGGACAAGAGACCCAGTACTTC. Translation gives CASSLASGQETQYF.

This clone came up a few times. The rearrangement uses TRBV6-1 and TRBJ1-2; D gene uncertain. Germline-derived CDR1 and CDR2 are MNHNS and SASEGT. V was pared by 7 bases and J by 8 bases, with 17 bases between. The CDR3 totals 13 residues. Here the CDR3 DNA reads TGTGCCAGCAAGATGAGGACGGCGACGGGCTACACCTTC. Translating gives CASKMRTATGYTF.